This TCR beta chain was retrieved from a study of cytomegalovirus exposure and HLA in healthy donors. The CDR3 spans 14 residues. Germline loops: CDR1 SGHAT, CDR2 FQNNGV. V shed 6 bases, J shed 13 bases, and the junction held 16 bases outside the gene matches. Using immunoSEQ multiplex PCR, the repertoire was profiled, and TCRdb retains in-frame clones only, with some absent. The profile shows 150,000 to 200,000 clones, more than 75% of them singletons. This sequence joins TRBV11-2 and TRBJ1-1; 8 nucleotides agree with TRBD1. Sequencing was done on a sample of PBMCs. The origin of this receptor is a man younger than 35 in good health and CMV-seropositive. CDR3 coding DNA: TGTGCCAGCAGAGGACAGGGCATACCATCGAGGGGTTTCTTT. Translation: CASRGQGIPSRGFF. Using reference TRBV11-2 and TRBJ1-1 for the parts outside the CDR3, the full variable domain is EAGVAQSPRYKIIEKRQSVAFWCNPISGHATLYWYQQILGQGPKLLIQFQNNGVVDDSQLPKDRFSAERLKGVDSTLKIQPAKLEDSAVYLCASRGQGIPSRGFFGQGTRLTVV.